The 17 T cell receptor beta chains listed next were all sequenced from one sample in a study of shared T cell receptors in the human thymus (dated by TCRdb to the early 2020s). The library was produced with the immunoSEQ multiplex PCR assay. TCRdb took this table from immuneACCESS and kept in-frame rearrangements with V and J called. Such tables lack part of the clones; where checked against another copy, unresolved V genes explain under half of the gap, and the rest is unexplained. The sample table contains about 500,000 clones; only one count was recorded for roughly 74% of them. In total, the top ten clones hold 0.013% of the sample. These data were likewise used in another study, on human thymus T cells.

Sequenced sample: thymocytes. The receptors originated from a boy under three years old with a congenital heart defect. Donor details come from another sample of the same person, matched by shared clones.

The chain has TRBV5-6 and TRBJ1-4, with 8 positions matching TRBD1. The CDR3 contains 13 residues. The germline CDR1 and CDR2 sequences are SGHDT and YYEEEE. The V and J ends lost 4 bases and 8 bases, in that order; junction bases with no gene match: 4. The CDR3 DNA sequence: TGTGCCAGCAGCCGACAGGGGCGGGAAAAACTGTTTTTT. As protein: CASSRQGREKLFF.

J is TRBJ2-3 and V is TRBV7-9; TRBD2 matches 11 bases. With V trimmed by 6 bases and J by 2 bases, 4 bases remained unmatched. This CDR3 comprises 15 residues. CDR1 and CDR2 (germline): SEHNR, FQNEAQ (reference sequence). The CDR3 nucleotides are TGTGCCAGCAGTATGACTAGCGGGAACACAGATACGCAGTATTTT. Amino acid sequence: CASSMTSGNTDTQYF.

The rearrangement links TRBV7-2 to TRBJ1-2; maybe TRBD1 (5 bases). This CDR3 is 10 amino acids long. With 5 bases removed from V and 14 bases from J, the gap between germline ends came to 12 bases. CDR1 is SGHTA, CDR2 FQGNSA, per germline. The CDR3 region has the DNA TGTGCCAGCAGCGCCCCGAGACAGACCTTC. Translating gives CASSAPRQTF. Variable domain in full (rest from reference TRBV7-2 and TRBJ1-2): GAGVSQSPSNKVTEKGKDVELRCDPISGHTALYWYRQSLGQGLEFLIYFQGNSAPDKSGLPSDRFSAERTGGSVSTLTIQRTQQEDSAVYLCASSAPRQTFGSGTRLTVV.

This sequence joins TRBV2 and TRBJ2-1; the match to TRBD2 covers 9 bases. The V segment lost 2 bases and the J segment 8 bases; nucleotides outside the gene matches: 16. This CDR3 has 18 amino acids. Germline V lookup: CDR1 SNHLY, CDR2 FYNNEI. The DNA for the CDR3 is TGTGCCAGCAGTGAAACCCCGGGGGCGGGAGGGCCAGGGCATGAGCAGTTCTTC. Its protein product is CASSETPGAGGPGHEQFF.

The J gene is TRBJ2-7, the V gene TRBV10-3, with 9 bases aligning to TRBD2. CDR1 and CDR2 (germline): ENHRY, SYGVKD. The CDR3 length is 15 residues. J was trimmed by 0 bases and V by 3 bases; bases with no gene match: 3. CDR3 loop: CAISDLAGDSYEQYF. CDR3 DNA sequence: TGTGCCATCAGTGATTTAGCGGGAGACTCCTACGAGCAGTACTTC.

This clone is a singleton in its sample. The V call is TRBV13, the J call TRBJ2-1, with TRBD1 matching over 7 bases. This CDR3 contains 15 residues. With V trimmed by 5 bases and J by 7 bases, 11 bases remained unmatched. Per germline, CDR1 PRHDT and CDR2 FYEKMQ (reference sequence). CDR3 nucleotide sequence: TGTGCCAGCAGCCCCAGGGACCGCAGGGGGAATGAGCAGTTCTTC. This codes for CASSPRDRRGNEQFF. The complete variable domain, with remaining parts taken from reference TRBV13 and TRBJ2-1, reads AAGVIQSPRHLIKEKRETATLKCYPIPRHDTVYWYQQGPGQDPQFLISFYEKMQSDKGSIPDRFSAQQFSDYHSELNMSSLELGDSALYFCASSPRDRRGNEQFFGPGTRLTVL.

The J gene is TRBJ2-3, the V gene TRBV4-3, with D unclear. Germline V gene sequence: CDR1 LGHNA, CDR2 YSLEER. V lost 1 base, J lost 2 bases, and 10 bases lay in between. The CDR3 runs to 15 residues. CDR3 DNA sequence: TGCGCCAGCAGCCAAGTCGGCACAGACACAGATACGCAGTATTTT. Translated, it gives CASSQVGTDTDTQYF.

This clone has a handful of counts. The chain couples TRBV30 to TRBJ2-1; unclear D gene. Germline V gene data show CDR1 as GTSNPN and CDR2 as SVGIG (reference sequence). V was cut by 2 bases and J by 0 bases, with 17 bases left in between. The CDR3 runs to 17 residues. The DNA for the CDR3 is TGTGCCTGGAGTCCGACGTGGTATGGAGCCTCCTACAATGAGCAGTTCTTC. Residues: CAWSPTWYGASYNEQFF.

The chain couples TRBV14 to TRBJ2-3, with D hard to call. CDR1 SGHDN and CDR2 FVKESK come from the germline V gene. Trimming shortened V by 3 bases and J by 5 bases, and 9 bases separated the two germline ends. There are 13 residues in the CDR3. The CDR3: CASSQLGRDTQYF. DNA of the CDR3: TGTGCCAGCAGCCAGCTTGGGCGAGATACGCAGTATTTT.

The rearrangement uses TRBV25-1 and TRBJ2-7; 10 bases line up with TRBD1. The germline gives CDR1 MGHDK, CDR2 SYGVNS. After removal of 6 bases from V and 2 bases from J, the junction contained 7 bases not matched to a gene. The CDR3 runs 15 residues. The CDR3 here is CASSQGGTGAYEQYF. CDR3 coding DNA: TGTGCCAGCAGCCAAGGCGGGACAGGGGCCTACGAGCAGTACTTC.

The gene calls are TRBV27 and TRBJ1-5; D is perhaps TRBD1 (5 bases). The CDR3 consists of 15 residues. CDR1 is MNHEY and CDR2 is SMNVEV in the germline V gene (reference sequence). V lost 2 bases and J lost 1, with 9 bases in between. The CDR3 coding sequence is TGTGCCAGCAGTTTAGTAGGGGCCAGCAATCAGCCCCAGCATTTT. Translation gives CASSLVGASNQPQHF.

The gene calls are TRBV5-4 and TRBJ2-7; possibly TRBD2 for D (5 bases). V lost 0 bases, J lost 3 bases, and 16 bases lay in between. The CDR3 length is 16 residues. CDR1 and CDR2 from the germline V gene are SGHNT and YYREEE (reference sequence). The chain's CDR3 is CASSLAGETTHYEQYF. As DNA, the CDR3 is TGTGCCAGCAGCTTGGCCGGGGAGACTACTCACTACGAGCAGTACTTC. Using reference TRBV5-4 and TRBJ2-7 for the parts outside the CDR3, the full variable domain is ETGVTQSPTHLIKTRGQQVTLRCSSQSGHNTVSWYQQALGQGPQFIFQYYREEENGRGNFPPRFSGLQFPNYSSELNVNALELDDSALYLCASSLAGETTHYEQYFGPGTRLTVT.

The sample holds a few counts of this clone. The chain has TRBV27 and TRBJ2-3, with TRBD1 matching over 9 bases. CDR3 length: 16 residues. Germline-derived CDR1 and CDR2 are MNHEY and SMNVEV (reference sequence). V lost 5 bases to trimming and J lost 5 bases; unmatched junction nucleotides: 11. CDR3 region: CASSPPPETGGDTQYF. Written as DNA, the CDR3 is TGTGCCAGCAGTCCCCCGCCGGAGACAGGGGGAGATACGCAGTATTTT.

The V call is TRBV4-2, the J call TRBJ2-7, with TRBD1 matching 8 bases. This CDR3 contains 13 residues. From germline, CDR1 is LGHNA and CDR2 YNFKEQ. Germline trimming cut 6 bases from V and 3 bases from J; bases unmatched to any gene: 4. The CDR3 DNA reads TGTGCCAGCAGGGTTACAGGGGGCTACGAGCAGTACTTC. Protein: CASRVTGGYEQYF.

This clone was detected once. The chain has TRBV4-2 and TRBJ2-7; 8 bases match TRBD2. Germline V gives CDR1 LGHNA, CDR2 YNFKEQ. There are 16 residues in the CDR3. Unmatched junction bases numbered 9, after V lost 1 base and J lost 4 bases. The CDR3 region is CASSQAGLGLEYEQYF. The CDR3 DNA is TGTGCCAGCAGCCAAGCGGGACTAGGATTAGAGTACGAGCAGTACTTC.

The chain recombines TRBV28 with TRBJ2-2, with D unresolved. CDR1 and CDR2 (germline): MDHEN, SYDVKM. Trimming left V 2 bases short and J 4 bases short, with 11 bases between. CDR3 length: 15 amino acids. Written as DNA, the CDR3 is TGTGCCAGCAGTTTACTTGGCGGTCCCACCGGGGAGCTGTTTTTT. Translating it yields CASSLLGGPTGELFF.

This clone occurred a few times. This chain connects TRBV5-1 to TRBJ2-7, with 10 bases matching TRBD2. There are 16 residues in the CDR3. J lost 1 base, V lost 0 bases, and 4 bases had no gene match. From germline, CDR1 is SGHRS and CDR2 YFSETQ. This CDR3 is CASSLGGLADSYEQYF. The CDR3 nucleotides read TGCGCCAGCAGCTTGGGCGGACTAGCGGATTCCTACGAGCAGTACTTC.